This is a list of T cell receptor beta chains from one sample in a study of cytomegalovirus exposure and HLA in healthy donors. TCRdb keeps only in-frame clones here, not all; method: immunoSEQ multiplex PCR. Of over 150,000 clones in the sample, roughly 78% were seen once. Sequenced material: PBMCs. The origin of the receptors is a woman in her forties or fifties in good health and CMV-seropositive. Both conserved end residues are part of each CDR3. Fields, in order: V gene, CDR3 length, J gene, CDR3 protein.

>TRBV5-4|16|TRBJ2-7
CASSLAGTGPSYEQYF
>TRBV12-5|13|TRBJ1-1
CASGLGTGWGAFF
>TRBV25-1|13|TRBJ1-2
CASSESGVGGYTF
>TRBV6-5|16|TRBJ1-6
CASSSPGVLGNSPLHF
>TRBV2|15|TRBJ1-1
CASNRLRDRGAEAFF
>TRBV7-8|14|TRBJ2-5
CASSLAGGRETQYF
>TRBV10-3|15|TRBJ2-3
CATLAGANPTDTQYF
>TRBV19|15|TRBJ1-5
CASSEPGQGIRPQHF
>TRBV4-1|15|TRBJ2-3
CASSLQGGVTDTQYF
>TRBV19|14|TRBJ2-2
CASSTQGSTGELFF
>TRBV7-3|19|TRBJ1-1
CASSLLPAGGLARNTEAFF
>TRBV7-9|14|TRBJ1-5
CASSSLWPGQPQHF
>TRBV7-9|19|TRBJ2-6
CASSLDLAGPNSGANVLTF
>TRBV6-1|14|TRBJ1-1
CASSPNEDRSVAFF
>TRBV27|13|TRBJ2-7
CASSLSDSDEQYF
>TRBV7-2|16|TRBJ2-5
CASSLPTSGGWETQYF
>TRBV6-1|15|TRBJ1-6
CASSPNPDRYSPLHF
>TRBV19|14|TRBJ2-7
CASSPSDTSYEQYF
>TRBV6-5|13|TRBJ2-3
CASSYLRLDTQYF
>TRBV27|14|TRBJ1-5
CASSLGEVGQPQHF
>TRBV6-6|13|TRBJ1-2
CASTYTGGNGYTF
>TRBV7-9|14|TRBJ1-1
CASITGGQGGKAFF
>TRBV6-5|15|TRBJ1-5
CASSPRTGVNQPQHF
>TRBV5-4|15|TRBJ2-3
CASSSTGGNTDTQYF
>TRBV5-1|14|TRBJ1-1
CASSLRGFNTEAFF
>TRBV6-1|11|TRBJ1-1
CASRRATEAFF
>TRBV30|14|TRBJ1-6
CAWSGTGNNSPLHF
>TRBV29-1|15|TRBJ1-2
CSVEDQGQTHYGYTF
>TRBV30|20|TRBJ2-4
CAWSVLVGTGGSQAKNIQYF
>TRBV5-1|14|TRBJ2-5
CASSQDGSVETQYF
>TRBV5-1|14|TRBJ2-2
CASSFDRYTGELFF
>TRBV18|13|TRBJ1-6
CASSPGPGSPLHF
>TRBV19|12|TRBJ2-3
CASNEGTDTQYF
>TRBV5-5|16|TRBJ2-1
CASRPEGRSSYNEQFF
>TRBV19|14|TRBJ1-5
CASSTTGGSQPQHF
>TRBV6-5|14|TRBJ1-6
CASSDQSVNSPLHF
>TRBV5-4|15|TRBJ2-1
CASTVPRSSYNEQFF
>TRBV19|14|TRBJ2-2
CASSINSNTGELFF